This T cell receptor beta chain was sequenced during a study of blood T cells in healthy people across ages. Study observations and caveats: The lack of PBMC sorting stopped any conclusive naive versus antigen-experienced comparison.

Alongside a J-beta primer mix, a sample-barcoded 5' primer served in a second PCR lasting about 7 to 12 cycles. Unique molecular identifiers of 12 random nucleotides labeled each cDNA. Via MiXCR, TCRdb re-called the 5' RACE reads, giving one row per CDR3 protein. The sample includes some 1.5 million distinct CDR3 sequences, approximately 43% seen only once; the top ten take approximately 4.1%. Donors ranged from roughly 6 to 100 years old and were healthy Caucasians in Russia. Around 10 milliliters of peripheral blood were drawn from each donor. This clonotype was picked up a small number of times. Its antigen is unknown. This CDR3 is built from 17 residues. With 1 base clipped from V and 1 base from J, the junction kept 8 bases outside the gene matches. Germline CDR1 reads LGHNA; CDR2 reads YNFKEQ.

The chain carries TRBV4-2 and TRBJ2-3, with 7 bases aligning to TRBD2. Sequenced material: blood. The receptor was isolated from a young woman in good health. CDR3: CASSQGFGAGGTDTQYF. CDR3 bases: TGTGCCAGCAGCCAAGGTTTCGGGGCGGGAGGCACAGATACGCAGTATTTT.